This TCR beta chain was identified in a study of blood T cell repertoires in COVID-19. For the study at large: The United States, Italy and Spain were the sources of the acute and convalescent COVID-19 samples. PBMCs, B-cell-depleted T cells, or T cells were the source of the cDNA or gDNA that made up the material.

Authors' data handling: Amplification with reference gene primers provided the estimates of nucleated cell counts. Profiling relied on immunoSEQ multiplex PCR, and the TCRdb table lists in-frame clones only, not all of them. V, J and clone size were drawn from that table, and D and trimming were deduced from the DNA. The sample records 250,000 to 400,000 clones, roughly 88% being singletons. The sequence was collected from a woman aged 25 to 45 with COVID-19, enrolled during active disease. Sample: peripheral blood.

CDR3 protein: CASSPHQGLSDEQYF. The CDR3 DNA reads as TGTGCCAGCTCACCTCATCAGGGACTTTCGGACGAGCAGTACTTC. V usage is TRBV18 and J usage is TRBJ2-7; D possibly corresponds to TRBD2 (6 bases). V lost 3 bases, J lost 5 bases, and 17 bases lay in between. This CDR3 region has 15 residues. Germline V gene data show CDR1 as KGHSH and CDR2 as LQKENI.